The entry that follows covers one T cell receptor (beta chain) sequence. Its specificity is not known. The data are from a study of cytomegalovirus exposure and HLA in healthy donors. Whole-study context: Genotyping of 430 or so donors showed that 80% to 85% belonged to the Caucasian-associated ancestry cluster.

Study results and limitations: Cytomegalovirus association was listed for under 200 TCR beta chains.

Primers included in the PCR were 60 Vbeta and 13 Jbeta primers. The data were produced by immunoSEQ multiplex PCR, yet TCRdb's version contains in-frame clones alone and is incomplete. The sample lists about 150,000 clones, approximately 80% occurring once. When sampled, the donors appeared nominally healthy, though they likely had unrecorded immune exposures. This CDR3 comprises 13 residues. V was pared by 9 bases and J by 2 bases, with 7 bases of the junction left unmatched. The V gene's germline CDR1 is MDHEN and CDR2 SYDVKM. This clonotype was sampled from a young man in good health and CMV-seropositive. Specimen: PBMCs. This sequence joins TRBV28 and TRBJ2-7, with 7 bases fitting TRBD1. The CDR3 protein is CASESGGPYEQYF. CDR3 bases: TGTGCCAGTGAATCAGGGGGTCCCTACGAGCAGTACTTC.